Included here is one T cell receptor beta chain sequence, with context. Its target is not known. The protocol was immunoSEQ multiplex PCR, while the TCRdb copy is restricted to in-frame clones and leaves out a portion. The sample has just under 85,000 clones, around 85% seen once. The entry originates in a study of T cell responses to AZD1222 COVID-19 vaccine. Findings and limits, study-wide: Repertoires in all cases were sampled only once the peak T cell response had passed. Spike-specific TCR breadth and depth both grew after two AZD1222 doses. Spike was spanned by vaccine-associated CD4 TCRs, with dominance at 160-218 and 743-854.

This CDR3 spans 15 amino acids. J gave up 3 bases and V 0 bases, and 2 bases lay outside the gene matches. Looked up from germline, CDR1 is SGHRS and CDR2 is YFSETQ. The genes are TRBV5-1 and TRBJ2-7; the match to TRBD2 covers 11 bases. This sample comprised peripheral blood, obtained on day 0 of AZD1222 vaccination. The sequence was obtained from an adult in good health. CDR3 amino acids: CASSLELAGDYEQYF. CDR3 DNA: TGCGCCAGCAGCTTGGAACTAGCGGGGGACTACGAGCAGTACTTC.